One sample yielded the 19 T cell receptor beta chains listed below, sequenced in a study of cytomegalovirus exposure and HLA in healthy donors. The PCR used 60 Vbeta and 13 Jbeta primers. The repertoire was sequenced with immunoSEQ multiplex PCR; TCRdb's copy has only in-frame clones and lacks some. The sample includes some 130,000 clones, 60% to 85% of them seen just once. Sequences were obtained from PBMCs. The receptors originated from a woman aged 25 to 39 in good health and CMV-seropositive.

The CDR3 is CASSIDWAGGSNGYTF. CDR3 sequence (DNA): TGTGCCAGTAGTATAGATTGGGCAGGGGGCTCGAATGGCTACACCTTC. This chain links TRBV19 with TRBJ1-2, with 8 bases that match TRBD1. Germline CDR1 reads LNHDA; CDR2 reads SQIVND (reference sequence). This CDR3 is built from 16 residues. With 0 bases clipped from V and 6 bases from J, the junction kept 9 bases outside the gene matches. The full variable domain, completed using reference TRBV19 and TRBJ1-2, is DGGITQSPKYLFRKEGQNVTLSCEQNLNHDAMYWYRQDPGQGLRLIYYSQIVNDFQKGDIAEGYSVSREKKESFPLTVTSAQKNPTAFYLCASSIDWAGGSNGYTFGSGTRLTVV.

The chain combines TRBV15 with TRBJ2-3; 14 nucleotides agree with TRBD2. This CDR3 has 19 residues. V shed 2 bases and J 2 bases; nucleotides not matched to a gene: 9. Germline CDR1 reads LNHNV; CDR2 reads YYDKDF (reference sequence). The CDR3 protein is CATSRRGGLAGGTTDTQYF. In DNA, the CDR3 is TGTGCCACCAGCAGACGGGGCGGACTAGCGGGGGGCACCACAGATACGCAGTATTTT.

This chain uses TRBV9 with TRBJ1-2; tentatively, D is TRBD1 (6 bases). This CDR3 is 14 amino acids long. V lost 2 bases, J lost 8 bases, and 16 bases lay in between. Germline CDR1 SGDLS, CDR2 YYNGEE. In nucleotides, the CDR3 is TGTGCCAGCAGCGTTGCCGGGACAACGTTGGGCTACACCTTC. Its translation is CASSVAGTTLGYTF.

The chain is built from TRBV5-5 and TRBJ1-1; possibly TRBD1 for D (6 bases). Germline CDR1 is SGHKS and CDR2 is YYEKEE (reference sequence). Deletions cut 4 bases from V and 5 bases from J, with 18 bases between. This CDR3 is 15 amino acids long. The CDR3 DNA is TGTGCCAGCAGCCCAAATCGGGCAGGGGTGACTGAAGCTTTCTTT. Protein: CASSPNRAGVTEAFF.

CDR3 amino acids: CASSLVWTDSPLHF. CDR3 nucleotide sequence: TGTGCCAGCAGCTTAGTTTGGACTGATTCACCCCTCCACTTT. The J gene is TRBJ1-6, the V gene TRBV11-2; D unclear. CDR1 is SGHAT and CDR2 is FQNNGV in the germline V gene. Deletions cut 1 base from V and 8 bases from J, with 9 bases between. This CDR3 region has 14 residues. The whole variable domain, remainder taken from reference TRBV11-2 and TRBJ1-6, is EAGVAQSPRYKIIEKRQSVAFWCNPISGHATLYWYQQILGQGPKLLIQFQNNGVVDDSQLPKDRFSAERLKGVDSTLKIQPAKLEDSAVYLCASSLVWTDSPLHFGNGTRLTVT.

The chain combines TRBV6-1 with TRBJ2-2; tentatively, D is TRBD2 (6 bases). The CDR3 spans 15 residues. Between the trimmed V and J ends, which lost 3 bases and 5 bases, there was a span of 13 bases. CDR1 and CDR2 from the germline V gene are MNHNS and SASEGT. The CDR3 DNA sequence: TGTGCCAGCAGTGACCTGAAGGGGAGGACCGGGGAGCTGTTTTTT. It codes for CASSDLKGRTGELFF.

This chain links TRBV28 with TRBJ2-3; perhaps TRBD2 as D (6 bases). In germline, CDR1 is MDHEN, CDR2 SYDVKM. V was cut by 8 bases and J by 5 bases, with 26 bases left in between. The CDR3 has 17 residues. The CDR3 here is CASCHRSGLPEGDTQYF. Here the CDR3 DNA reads TGTGCCAGCTGCCACCGATCGGGACTTCCTGAGGGAGATACGCAGTATTTT.

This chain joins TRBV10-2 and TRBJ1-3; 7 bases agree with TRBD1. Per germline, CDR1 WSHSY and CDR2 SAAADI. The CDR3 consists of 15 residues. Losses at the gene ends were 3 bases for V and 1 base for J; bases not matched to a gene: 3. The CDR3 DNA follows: TGCGCCAGCAGTGACCTGACAGGGTCTGGAAACACCATATATTTT. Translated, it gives CASSDLTGSGNTIYF.

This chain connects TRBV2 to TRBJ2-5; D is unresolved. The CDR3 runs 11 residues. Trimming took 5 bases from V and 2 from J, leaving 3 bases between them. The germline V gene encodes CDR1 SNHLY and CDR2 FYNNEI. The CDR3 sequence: CASSYQETQYF. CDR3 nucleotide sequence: TGTGCCAGCAGTTATCAAGAGACCCAGTACTTC.

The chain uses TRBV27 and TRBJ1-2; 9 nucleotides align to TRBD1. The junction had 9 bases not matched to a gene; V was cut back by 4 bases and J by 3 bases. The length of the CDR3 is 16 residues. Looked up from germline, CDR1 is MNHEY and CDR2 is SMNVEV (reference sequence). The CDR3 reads CASSSLRDRVDYGYTF. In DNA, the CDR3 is TGTGCCAGCAGTTCCTTACGGGACAGGGTGGACTATGGCTACACCTTC.

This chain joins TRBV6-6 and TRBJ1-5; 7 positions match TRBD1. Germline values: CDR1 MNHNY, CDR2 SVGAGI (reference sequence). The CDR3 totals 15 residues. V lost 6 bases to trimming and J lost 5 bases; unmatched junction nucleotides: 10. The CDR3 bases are TGTGCCAGCAGCCCCCCGGGACAGCGATATCAGCCCCAGCATTTT. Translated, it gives CASSPPGQRYQPQHF.

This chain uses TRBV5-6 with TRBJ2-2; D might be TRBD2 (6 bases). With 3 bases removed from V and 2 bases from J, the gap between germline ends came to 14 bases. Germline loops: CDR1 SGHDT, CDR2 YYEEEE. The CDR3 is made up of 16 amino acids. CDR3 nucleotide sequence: TGTGCCAGCAGCTCATATGGGACTTCTAACACCGGGGAGCTGTTTTTT. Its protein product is CASSSYGTSNTGELFF.

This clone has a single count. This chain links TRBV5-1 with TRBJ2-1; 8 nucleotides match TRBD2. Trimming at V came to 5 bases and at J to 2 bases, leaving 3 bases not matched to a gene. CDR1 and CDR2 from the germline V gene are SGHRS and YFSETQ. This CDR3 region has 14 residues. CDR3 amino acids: CASSLSGTYNEQFF. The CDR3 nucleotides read TGCGCCAGCAGTCTTAGCGGGACCTACAATGAGCAGTTCTTC.

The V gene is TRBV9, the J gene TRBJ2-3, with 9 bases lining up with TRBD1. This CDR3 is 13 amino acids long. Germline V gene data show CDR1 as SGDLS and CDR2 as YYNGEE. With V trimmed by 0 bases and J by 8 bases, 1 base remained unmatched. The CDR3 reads CASSVEDRGTQYF. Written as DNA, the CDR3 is TGTGCCAGCAGCGTAGAGGACAGGGGTACGCAGTATTTT.

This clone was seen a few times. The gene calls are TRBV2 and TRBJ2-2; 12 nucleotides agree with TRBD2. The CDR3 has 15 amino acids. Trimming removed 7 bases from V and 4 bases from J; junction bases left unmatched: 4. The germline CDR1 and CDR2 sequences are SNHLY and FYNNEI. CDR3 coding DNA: TGTGCCAGCAACCTAGCGGGGGGGGGCACCGGGGAGCTGTTTTTT. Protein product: CASNLAGGGTGELFF.

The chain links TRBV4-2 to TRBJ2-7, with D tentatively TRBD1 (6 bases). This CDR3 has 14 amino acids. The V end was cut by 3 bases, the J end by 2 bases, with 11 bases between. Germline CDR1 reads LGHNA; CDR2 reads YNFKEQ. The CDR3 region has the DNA TGTGCCAGCAGCCAGGCGTGGGACACCTACGAGCAGTACTTC. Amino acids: CASSQAWDTYEQYF.

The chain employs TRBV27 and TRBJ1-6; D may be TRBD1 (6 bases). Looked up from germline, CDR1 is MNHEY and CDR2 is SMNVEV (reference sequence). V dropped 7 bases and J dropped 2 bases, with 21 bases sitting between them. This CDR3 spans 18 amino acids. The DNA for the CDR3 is TGTGCCAGCACCACAACCAAGGGGGGGGGCGCCTATAATTCACCCCTCCACTTT. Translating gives CASTTTKGGGAYNSPLHF.

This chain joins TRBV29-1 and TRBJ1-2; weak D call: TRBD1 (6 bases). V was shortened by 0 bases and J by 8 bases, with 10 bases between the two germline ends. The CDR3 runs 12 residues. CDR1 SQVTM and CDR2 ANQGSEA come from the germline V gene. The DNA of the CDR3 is TGCAGCGTTGAAGAGCAGGGGTACGGCTACACCTTC. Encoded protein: CSVEEQGYGYTF.

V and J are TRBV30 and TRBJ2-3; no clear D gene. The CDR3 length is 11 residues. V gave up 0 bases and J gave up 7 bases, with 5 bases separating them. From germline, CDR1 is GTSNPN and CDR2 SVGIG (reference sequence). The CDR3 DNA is TGTGCCTGGAGTGTACAGAATACGCAGTATTTT. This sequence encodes CAWSVQNTQYF. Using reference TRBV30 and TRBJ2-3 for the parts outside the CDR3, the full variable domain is SQTIHQWPATLVQPVGSPLSLECTVEGTSNPNLYWYRQAAGRGLQLLFYSVGIGQISSEVPQNLSASRPQDRQFILSSKKLLLSDSGFYLCAWSVQNTQYFGPGTRLTVL.